These T cell receptor beta chains were read from a single sample in a study of blood T cell repertoires in COVID-19. This table comes from immunoSEQ multiplex PCR, and its TCRdb copy is limited to in-frame clones, with some not included. The sample holds approximately 300,000 clones, 70% to 90% seen once. Sequencing was carried out using PBMCs or T cells enriched from blood (not recorded which). The receptor source for this set is a young woman who had recovered from COVID-19. Both conserved end residues are part of each CDR3. The order of the fields is D gene, V gene, CDR3 protein. A D gene is named only where the DNA matches it firmly.

D gene: TRBD1; V gene: TRBV2; CDR3 protein: CASSEPTARTGGAYGYTF
D gene: TRBD2; V gene: TRBV29-1; CDR3 protein: CSVEKREGLYEQYF
D gene: NA; V gene: TRBV23-1; CDR3 protein: CASNLGGTYNSPLHF
D gene: NA; V gene: TRBV28; CDR3 protein: CASSLWGDGAKNIQYF
D gene: TRBD2; V gene: TRBV6-6; CDR3 protein: CASSYMASGANEQFF
D gene: NA; V gene: TRBV7-2; CDR3 protein: CASSRFTPGQETQYF
D gene: NA; V gene: TRBV19; CDR3 protein: CASISKFQGTHEQYF
D gene: TRBD1; V gene: TRBV6-5; CDR3 protein: CASSYGQGDITGELFF
D gene: TRBD1; V gene: TRBV5-4; CDR3 protein: CASSFGEQGAGGYTF
D gene: NA; V gene: TRBV7-2; CDR3 protein: CASSLAGSSHHEQFF
D gene: TRBD1; V gene: TRBV24-1; CDR3 protein: CATSDYRTGNAFF
D gene: TRBD1; V gene: TRBV7-9; CDR3 protein: CASSLGTGGSQPQHF
D gene: NA; V gene: TRBV11-2; CDR3 protein: CASSVRDTNTEAFF
D gene: NA; V gene: TRBV25-1; CDR3 protein: CASSAAGNTIYF
D gene: NA; V gene: TRBV11-3; CDR3 protein: CASSPGTDLTAEAFF
D gene: TRBD1; V gene: TRBV9; CDR3 protein: CASSGDRGDTEAFF
D gene: TRBD2; V gene: TRBV11-3; CDR3 protein: CASSLGLAGGYNEQFF
D gene: TRBD2; V gene: TRBV15; CDR3 protein: CPTGGRKETQYF
D gene: NA; V gene: TRBV19; CDR3 protein: CASEAPDTQYF
D gene: TRBD1; V gene: TRBV7-2; CDR3 protein: CASSLVDRGPYEQYF
D gene: NA; V gene: TRBV11-3; CDR3 protein: CASSPGGARGTEAFF
D gene: NA; V gene: TRBV27; CDR3 protein: CASSEGNDRLNTEAFF
D gene: NA; V gene: TRBV6-1; CDR3 protein: CASSEGSVNEAFF
D gene: TRBD1; V gene: TRBV2; CDR3 protein: CASRDRGRGLSYGYTF
D gene: NA; V gene: TRBV2; CDR3 protein: CASSEAARDGETQYF
D gene: TRBD1; V gene: TRBV27; CDR3 protein: CASQGAGFDQPQHF
D gene: TRBD1; V gene: TRBV28; CDR3 protein: CASSSPDRGYTIYF
D gene: TRBD1; V gene: TRBV5-1; CDR3 protein: CASSKQLGTGGDEQFF
D gene: NA; V gene: TRBV19; CDR3 protein: CASTEENQPQHF
D gene: NA; V gene: TRBV9; CDR3 protein: CASSSGQSSYNEQFF
D gene: NA; V gene: TRBV27; CDR3 protein: CASRAGVMNTEAFF
D gene: NA; V gene: TRBV29-1; CDR3 protein: CSVVQVNSGNTIYF
D gene: NA; V gene: TRBV4-1; CDR3 protein: CASSQDLGDGYTF
D gene: TRBD1; V gene: TRBV5-6; CDR3 protein: CASSLGDRREKLFF
D gene: NA; V gene: TRBV3-1/TRBV3-2; CDR3 protein: CASSQEYRDTTF
D gene: NA; V gene: TRBV28; CDR3 protein: CASSPQRGGSPLHF
D gene: NA; V gene: TRBV5-7; CDR3 protein: CASSLKLLNTEAFF
D gene: TRBD2; V gene: TRBV28; CDR3 protein: CASSFSWLAGGRFSYEQYF
D gene: TRBD1; V gene: TRBV5-1; CDR3 protein: CASSLGPGTGDRDTQYF
D gene: NA; V gene: TRBV5-1; CDR3 protein: CASSFRVGASSYNSPLHF